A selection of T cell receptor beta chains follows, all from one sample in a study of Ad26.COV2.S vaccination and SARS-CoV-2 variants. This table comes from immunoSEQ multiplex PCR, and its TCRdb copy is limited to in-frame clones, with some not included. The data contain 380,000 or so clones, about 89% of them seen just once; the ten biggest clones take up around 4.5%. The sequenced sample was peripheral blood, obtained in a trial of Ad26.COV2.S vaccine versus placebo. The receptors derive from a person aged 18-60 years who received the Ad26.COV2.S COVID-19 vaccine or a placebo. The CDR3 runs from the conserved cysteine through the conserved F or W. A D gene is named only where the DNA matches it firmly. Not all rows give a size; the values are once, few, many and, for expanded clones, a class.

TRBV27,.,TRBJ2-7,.,CASSLSPIYEQYF,TGTGCCAGCAGTTTATCGCCCATATACGAGCAGTACTTC
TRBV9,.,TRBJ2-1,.,CASSVTSDGRLNEQFF,TGTGCCAGCAGCGTGACCTCGGACGGCCGGCTCAATGAGCAGTTCTTC
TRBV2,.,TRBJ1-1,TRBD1,CASSDLLQGSKAFF,TGTGCCAGCAGTGACTTACTACAGGGGAGTAAAGCTTTCTTT
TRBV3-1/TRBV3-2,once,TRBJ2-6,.,CASSQLRGSGANVLTF,TGTGCCAGCAGCCAACTAAGGGGCTCTGGGGCCAACGTCCTGACTTTC
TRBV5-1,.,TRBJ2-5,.,CASSLGSAETQYF,TGCGCCAGCAGCTTGGGATCAGCGGAGACCCAGTACTTC
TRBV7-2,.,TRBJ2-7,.,CASSLAPTGGAYEQYF,TGTGCCAGCAGCTTAGCGCCAACGGGTGGGGCCTACGAGCAGTACTTC
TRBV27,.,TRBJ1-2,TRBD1,CASSFLRTGGGYTF,TGTGCCAGCAGTTTTTTACGGACAGGGGGTGGCTACACCTTC
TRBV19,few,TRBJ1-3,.,CASRDSSSGNTIYF,TGTGCCAGCAGGGACTCATCCTCTGGAAACACCATATATTTT
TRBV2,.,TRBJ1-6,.,CASSEGRTAGNSPLHF,TGTGCCAGCAGTGAAGGCCGGACAGCGGGTAATTCACCCCTCCACTTT
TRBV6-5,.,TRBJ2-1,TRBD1,CASTPGGQAITEQFF,TGTGCCAGCACCCCAGGAGGACAGGCGATAACTGAGCAGTTCTTC